These 20 T cell receptor beta chains share one sample of origin, sequenced in a study of response to subunit inactivated influenza vaccine. TCRdb analysed the RT-PCR reads with MiXCR anew, one entry per CDR3 protein. Of 500,000 to 600,000 distinct CDR3 sequences listed, about an eighth are singletons. This specimen consisted of PBMCs from blood, obtained about 40 days after vaccination. The receptors were sampled from a man aged 45-65 years who received an inactivated influenza vaccine.

This clonotype appeared a few times. The chain joins TRBV20-1 to TRBJ2-7; the D is unclear. Germline-derived CDR1 and CDR2 are DFQATT and SNEGSKA (reference sequence). V lost 0 bases and J 3 bases, leaving 12 bases between the germline ends. The CDR3 covers 14 residues. This chain's CDR3 is CSAREVLGGYEQYF. CDR3 in DNA: TGCAGTGCTAGAGAAGTGTTGGGCGGCTACGAGCAGTACTTC.

This clonotype was counted many times. This rearrangement joins TRBV10-3 to TRBJ2-2; TRBD1 matches 9 bases. Germline-derived CDR1 and CDR2 are ENHRY and SYGVKD. The CDR3 covers 16 residues. V lost 7 bases and J lost 0; bases outside the gene matches: 6. The CDR3 loop is CAITYGTGPNTGELFF. CDR3 in DNA: TGTGCCATCACCTATGGGACAGGGCCGAACACCGGGGAGCTGTTTTTT.

The V gene is TRBV20-1, the J gene TRBJ2-1, with 7 bases lining up with TRBD2. From germline, CDR1 is DFQATT and CDR2 SNEGSKA (reference sequence). The V segment lost 1 base and the J segment 6 bases; nucleotides outside the gene matches: 9. The CDR3 is made up of 15 amino acids. The chain's CDR3 is CSARAFSVAGNEQFF. The CDR3 DNA sequence: TGCAGTGCTAGAGCCTTCTCGGTAGCGGGCAATGAGCAGTTCTTC.

This chain joins TRBV20-1 and TRBJ2-5; 8 positions match TRBD2. Germline CDR1 reads DFQATT; CDR2 reads SNEGSKA (reference sequence). The V and J ends lost 3 bases and 4 bases, in that order; junction bases with no gene match: 13. The CDR3 is made up of 16 amino acids. CDR3 DNA sequence: TGCAGTGCTAGGGGCGTTTCTTGGACTAGCCGAGAGACCCAGTACTTC. It specifies CSARGVSWTSRETQYF.

There are many counts of this clonotype. The rearrangement links TRBV29-1 to TRBJ2-1; tentative D call: TRBD2 (5 bases). Germline V CDR1 and CDR2: SQVTM, ANQGSEA. V lost 3 bases, J lost 10 bases, and 13 bases lay in between. The CDR3 is 12 residues long. This CDR3 is CSVERALGEQFF. As DNA, the CDR3 is TGCAGCGTTGAGAGGGCTCTCGGAGAGCAGTTCTTC.

This rearrangement joins TRBV4-2 to TRBJ2-2; 14 positions match TRBD2. V gave up 0 bases and J gave up 6 bases; unmatched junction bases: 6. Per the germline V gene, CDR1 is LGHNA and CDR2 is YNFKEQ. CDR3 length equals 18 residues. CDR3 amino acids: CASSQDPTSGGAAGELFF. For the CDR3, the DNA is TGTGCCAGCAGCCAAGATCCGACTAGCGGGGGGGCTGCCGGGGAGCTGTTTTTT.

This clonotype has just a few counts. The rearrangement uses TRBV10-3 and TRBJ2-7, with 8 bases aligning to TRBD2. CDR1 and CDR2 (germline): ENHRY, SYGVKD. The trim removed 10 bases at V and 4 bases at J, leaving 18 bases unmatched. The CDR3 extends over 16 amino acids. The DNA of the CDR3 is TGTGCCACCCGTCCCACTCCGGGACTAGGGATGTACGAGCAGTACTTC. This gives the protein CATRPTPGLGMYEQYF.

The chain links TRBV18 to TRBJ1-1; 9 nucleotides match TRBD1. Germline values: CDR1 KGHSH, CDR2 LQKENI. This CDR3 region has 16 residues. The ends lost 0 bases at V and 2 bases at J; junction bases unmatched: 4. CDR3: CASSPPGDRDNTEAFF. The CDR3 nucleotides are TGTGCCAGCTCACCACCGGGGGACAGGGACAACACTGAAGCTTTCTTT.

This clonotype has a handful of counts. The chain carries TRBV25-1 and TRBJ1-1; TRBD1 matches at 8 bases. V was pared by 6 bases and J by 0 bases, with 6 bases of the junction left unmatched. CDR1 and CDR2 from the germline V gene are MGHDK and SYGVNS. The CDR3 is 15 residues long. The CDR3 is CASRDPDRVNTEAFF. CDR3 nucleotides: TGTGCCAGCAGGGACCCGGACAGGGTGAACACTGAAGCTTTCTTT.

V usage is TRBV20-1 and J usage is TRBJ2-1; weak D call: TRBD2 (5 bases). The CDR3 loop spans 17 amino acids. V was clipped by 1 base and J by 0 bases, with 16 bases between them. Germline V CDR1 and CDR2: DFQATT, SNEGSKA (reference sequence). CDR3 amino acids: CSARVVSSTSSYNEQFF. The CDR3 DNA follows: TGCAGTGCTAGAGTGGTTTCCTCAACTAGCTCCTACAATGAGCAGTTCTTC.

The CDR3 region is CASSLRQGAYEQFF. CDR3 sequence (DNA): TGCGCCAGCAGCTTGAGACAGGGGGCGTATGAGCAGTTCTTC. This chain uses TRBV5-1 with TRBJ2-1; 10 nucleotides align to TRBD1. V was pared by 1 base and J by 8 bases, with 3 bases of the junction left unmatched. Germline values: CDR1 SGHRS, CDR2 YFSETQ. This CDR3 spans 14 amino acids.

The chain joins TRBV6-5 to TRBJ2-7, with 8 nucleotides matching TRBD1. The length of the CDR3 is 18 residues. Per the germline V gene, CDR1 is MNHEY and CDR2 is SVGAGI. Trimming cost V 0 bases and J 4 bases; bases outside gene matches: 14. The CDR3 DNA follows: TGTGCCAGCAGTTACTCCACTACCCGTCCGGGACAGGAGTACGAGCAGTACTTC. Protein: CASSYSTTRPGQEYEQYF.

Only a few counts were recorded for this clonotype. This CDR3 reads CASSQISGGASYEQYF. As DNA, the CDR3 is TGTGCCAGCAGCCAAATTTCAGGGGGAGCCTCCTACGAGCAGTACTTC. The V call is TRBV7-8, the J call TRBJ2-7; 7 bases line up with TRBD1. The CDR3 runs to 16 residues. The junction had 10 bases not matched to a gene; V was cut back by 5 bases and J by 0 bases. CDR1 and CDR2 from the germline V gene are SGHVS and FQNEAQ.

The sample holds a few counts of this clonotype. The chain combines TRBV15 with TRBJ2-1; 10 bases are a match to TRBD2. The germline V gene encodes CDR1 LNHNV and CDR2 YYDKDF (reference sequence). This CDR3 has 17 residues. The ends lost 0 bases at V and 8 bases at J; junction bases unmatched: 10. The CDR3 region has the DNA TGTGCCACCAGCAGAGATCCGCTGGGACTAGCGATCGATGAGCAGTTCTTC. Amino acid sequence: CATSRDPLGLAIDEQFF.

This clonotype was seen ten or more times. The chain has TRBV20-1 and TRBJ1-2; D uncertain. Trimming took off 5 bases at V and 6 bases at J, with 22 bases between the two ends. The germline V gene encodes CDR1 DFQATT and CDR2 SNEGSKA (reference sequence). The CDR3 extends over 15 amino acids. DNA for the CDR3: TGCAGTGCTTCGACCCTGGCCCGAGCGGTAAATGGCTACACCTTC. Encoded protein: CSASTLARAVNGYTF.

This clonotype was detected only a few times. V gene TRBV29-1 combines with J gene TRBJ2-6, with D hard to call. Germline CDR1 is SQVTM and CDR2 is ANQGSEA. The CDR3 runs to 14 residues. Deletions cut 6 bases from V and 0 bases from J, with 9 bases between. The CDR3, as DNA: TGCAGCGTCTCTACCGACTCTGGGGCCAACGTCCTGACTTTC. Translation: CSVSTDSGANVLTF.

J is TRBJ2-5 and V is TRBV20-1; 10 bases agree with TRBD2. The V gene end was trimmed by 4 bases and the J gene end by 10 bases; junction bases not matched to a gene: 9. The CDR3 has 13 amino acids. Germline lookup yields CDR1 DFQATT and CDR2 SNEGSKA (reference sequence). The CDR3 spells CSANGLADLSQYF. The DNA of the CDR3 is TGCAGTGCTAACGGACTAGCGGACTTGAGCCAGTACTTC.

DNA of the CDR3: TGCAGCGTTGCACTAGCCGGCTCGGGGACCCAGTACTTC. Translated: CSVALAGSGTQYF. The rearrangement links TRBV29-1 to TRBJ2-5; tentative D call: TRBD2 (6 bases). Germline V lookup: CDR1 SQVTM, CDR2 ANQGSEA. V was pared by 4 bases and J by 7 bases, with 16 bases between. The CDR3 has 13 amino acids.

Ten or more counts support this clonotype. The chain carries TRBV12-3 or TRBV12-4 and TRBJ1-6; D call uncertain. Trimming left V 6 bases short and J 5 bases short, with 14 bases between. The CDR3 spans 15 residues. In DNA, the CDR3 is TGTGCCAGCAGGCTTGGGTCAGCGGATAATTCACCCCTCCACTTT. This gives the protein CASRLGSADNSPLHF.

This chain uses TRBV10-3 with TRBJ1-2; D is uncertain. Trimming cost V 7 bases and J 0 bases, with 15 bases left between them. This CDR3 spans 15 amino acids. Germline V gene sequence: CDR1 ENHRY, CDR2 SYGVKD. The CDR3 bases are TGTGCCATCACGGCCGGGCGGGCCCCTAACTATGGCTACACCTTC. This encodes CAITAGRAPNYGYTF.